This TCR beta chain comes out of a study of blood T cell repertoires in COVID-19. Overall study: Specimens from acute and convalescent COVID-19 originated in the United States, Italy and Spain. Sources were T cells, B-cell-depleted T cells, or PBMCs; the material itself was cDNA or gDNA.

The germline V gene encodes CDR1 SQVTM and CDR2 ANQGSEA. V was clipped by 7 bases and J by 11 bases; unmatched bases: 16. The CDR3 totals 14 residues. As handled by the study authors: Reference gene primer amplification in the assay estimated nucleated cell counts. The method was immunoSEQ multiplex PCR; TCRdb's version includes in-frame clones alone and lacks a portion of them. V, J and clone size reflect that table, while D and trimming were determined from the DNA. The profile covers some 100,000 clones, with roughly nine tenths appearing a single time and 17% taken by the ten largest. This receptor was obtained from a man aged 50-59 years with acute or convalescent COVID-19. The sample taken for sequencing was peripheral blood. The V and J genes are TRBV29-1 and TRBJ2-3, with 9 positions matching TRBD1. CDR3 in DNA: TGCAGCGCTCTAGGGGACAGGGCCCGCGCGGGGCAGTATTTT. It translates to CSALGDRARAGQYF.